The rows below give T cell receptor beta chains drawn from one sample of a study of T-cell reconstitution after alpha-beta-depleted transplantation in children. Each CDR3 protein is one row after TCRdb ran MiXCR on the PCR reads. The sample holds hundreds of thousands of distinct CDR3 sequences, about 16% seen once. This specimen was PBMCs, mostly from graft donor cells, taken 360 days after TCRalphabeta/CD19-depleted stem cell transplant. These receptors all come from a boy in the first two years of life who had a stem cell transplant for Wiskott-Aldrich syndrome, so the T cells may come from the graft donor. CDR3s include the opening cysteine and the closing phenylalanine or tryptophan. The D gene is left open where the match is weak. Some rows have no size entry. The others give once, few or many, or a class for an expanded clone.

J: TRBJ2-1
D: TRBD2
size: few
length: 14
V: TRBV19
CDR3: CASSMSGRRGEQFF
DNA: TGTGCCAGTAGTATGAGCGGGAGACGGGGTGAGCAGTTCTTC

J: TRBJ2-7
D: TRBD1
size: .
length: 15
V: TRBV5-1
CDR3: CASSLGDRYSYEQYF
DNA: TGCGCCAGCAGCTTGGGGGACAGGTACTCCTACGAGCAGTACTTC

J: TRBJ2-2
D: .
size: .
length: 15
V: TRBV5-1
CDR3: CASSFSTGNTGELFF
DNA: TGCGCCAGCAGTTTTTCGACAGGAAACACCGGGGAGCTGTTTTTT

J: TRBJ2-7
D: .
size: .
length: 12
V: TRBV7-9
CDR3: CASSLGTEEQYF
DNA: TGTGCCAGCAGCTTAGGGACAGAAGAGCAGTACTTC

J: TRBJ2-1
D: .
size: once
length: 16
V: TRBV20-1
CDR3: CGARDIFSTSYNEQFF
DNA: TGCGGTGCTAGAGATATCTTCTCAACCTCCTACAATGAGCAGTTCTTC

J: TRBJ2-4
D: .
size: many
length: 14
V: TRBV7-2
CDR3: CASSVGLAKNIQYF
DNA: TGTGCCAGCAGCGTGGGCCTAGCCAAAAACATTCAGTACTTC

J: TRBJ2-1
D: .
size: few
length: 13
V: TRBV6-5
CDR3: CATTNDYYNEQFF
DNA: TGTGCCACCACGAACGACTACTACAATGAGCAGTTCTTC

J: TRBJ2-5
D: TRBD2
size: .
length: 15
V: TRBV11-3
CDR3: CASSLEGAGEETQYF
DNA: TGTGCCAGCAGCTTAGAAGGGGCGGGAGAGGAGACCCAGTACTTC

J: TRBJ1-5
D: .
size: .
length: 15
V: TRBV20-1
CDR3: CSARDKAVSNQPQHF
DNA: TGCAGTGCTAGAGATAAGGCAGTTTCCAATCAGCCCCAGCATTTT

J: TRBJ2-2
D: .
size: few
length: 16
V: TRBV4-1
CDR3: CASSQVGGFKTGELFF
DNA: TGCGCCAGCAGCCAAGTCGGGGGCTTTAAGACCGGGGAGCTGTTTTTT

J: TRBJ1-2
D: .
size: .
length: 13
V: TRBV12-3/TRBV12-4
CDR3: CASSPSPNYGYTF
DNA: TGTGCCAGCAGTCCGTCCCCAAACTATGGCTACACCTTC

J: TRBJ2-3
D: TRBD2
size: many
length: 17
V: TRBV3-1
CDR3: CASSQDRLAGITDTQYF
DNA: TGTGCCAGCAGCCAAGATCGACTAGCGGGGATCACAGATACGCAGTATTTT

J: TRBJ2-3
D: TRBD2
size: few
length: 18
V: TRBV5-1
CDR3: CASSSGLAGLSQADTQYF
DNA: TGCGCCAGCAGCTCGGGACTAGCGGGGTTGAGTCAAGCAGATACGCAGTATTTT

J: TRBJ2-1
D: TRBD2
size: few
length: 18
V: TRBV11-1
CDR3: CASSSGLAGRMVQSEQFF
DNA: TGTGCCAGCAGCTCGGGACTAGCGGGACGGATGGTGCAGAGTGAGCAGTTCTTC

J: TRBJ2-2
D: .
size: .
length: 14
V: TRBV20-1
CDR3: CSATRPANTGELFF
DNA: TGCAGTGCTACTAGGCCCGCGAACACCGGGGAGCTGTTTTTT

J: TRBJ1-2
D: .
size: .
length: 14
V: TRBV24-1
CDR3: CATSVPGVNYGYTF
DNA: TGTGCCACCAGTGTTCCAGGGGTTAACTATGGCTACACCTTC

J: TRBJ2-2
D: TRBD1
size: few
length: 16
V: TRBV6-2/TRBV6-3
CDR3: CASSYLGQGGTGELFF
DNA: TGTGCCAGCAGTTACCTGGGACAGGGAGGCACCGGGGAGCTGTTTTTT

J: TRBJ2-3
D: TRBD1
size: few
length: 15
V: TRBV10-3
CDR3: CAISLPDRVGDTQYF
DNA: TGTGCCATCAGCCTCCCCGACAGGGTAGGAGATACGCAGTATTTT

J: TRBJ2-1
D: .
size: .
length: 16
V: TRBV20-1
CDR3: CSALTSLAWTYNEQFF
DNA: TGCAGTGCCCTCACGTCCCTAGCGTGGACCTACAATGAGCAGTTCTTC

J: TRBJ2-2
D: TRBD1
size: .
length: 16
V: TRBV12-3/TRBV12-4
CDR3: CASSLGQPTNTGELFF
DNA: TGTGCCAGCAGTTTGGGACAGCCCACGAACACCGGGGAGCTGTTTTTT

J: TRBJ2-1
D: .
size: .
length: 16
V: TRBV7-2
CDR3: CASSPPWAGLYNEQFF
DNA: TGTGCCAGCAGCCCCCCATGGGCGGGGCTCTACAATGAGCAGTTCTTC

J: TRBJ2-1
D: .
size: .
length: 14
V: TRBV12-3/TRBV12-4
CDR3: CASSFRWGAYEQFF
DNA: TGTGCCAGCAGTTTCCGGTGGGGGGCTTATGAGCAGTTCTTC

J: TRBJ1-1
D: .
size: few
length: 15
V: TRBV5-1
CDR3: CASSREGYMNTEAFF
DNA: TGCGCCAGCAGCAGGGAGGGCTACATGAACACTGAAGCTTTCTTT

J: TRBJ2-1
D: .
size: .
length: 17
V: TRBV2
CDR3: CASSDPQLVAGSDEQFF
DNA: TGTGCCAGCAGTGACCCTCAACTAGTCGCGGGCTCCGATGAGCAGTTCTTC

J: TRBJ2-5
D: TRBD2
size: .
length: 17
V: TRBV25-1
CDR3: CASSESLLAGGWETQYF
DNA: TGTGCCAGCAGTGAATCCCTCCTAGCGGGAGGTTGGGAGACCCAGTACTTC